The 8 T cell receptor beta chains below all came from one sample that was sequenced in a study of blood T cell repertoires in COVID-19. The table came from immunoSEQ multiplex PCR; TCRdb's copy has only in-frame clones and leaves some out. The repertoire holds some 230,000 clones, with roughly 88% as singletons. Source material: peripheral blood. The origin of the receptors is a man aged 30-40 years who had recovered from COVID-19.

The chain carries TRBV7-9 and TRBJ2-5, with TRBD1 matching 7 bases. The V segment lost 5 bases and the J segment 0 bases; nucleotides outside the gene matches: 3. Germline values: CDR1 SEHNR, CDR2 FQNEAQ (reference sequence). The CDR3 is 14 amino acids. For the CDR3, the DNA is TGTGCCAGCAGCCCGGACAGGAACCAAGAGACCCAGTACTTC. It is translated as CASSPDRNQETQYF.

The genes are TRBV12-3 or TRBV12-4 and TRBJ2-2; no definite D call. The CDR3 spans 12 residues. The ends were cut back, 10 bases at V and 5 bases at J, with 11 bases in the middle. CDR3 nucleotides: TGTGCCACCCTTCCAGGTACCGGGGAGCTGTTTTTT. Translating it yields CATLPGTGELFF.

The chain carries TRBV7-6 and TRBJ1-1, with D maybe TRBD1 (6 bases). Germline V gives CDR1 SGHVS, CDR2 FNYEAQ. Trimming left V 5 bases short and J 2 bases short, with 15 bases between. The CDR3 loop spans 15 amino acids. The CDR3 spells CASSKNRVPNTEAFF. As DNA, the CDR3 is TGTGCCAGCAGCAAGAACAGGGTCCCCAACACTGAAGCTTTCTTT.

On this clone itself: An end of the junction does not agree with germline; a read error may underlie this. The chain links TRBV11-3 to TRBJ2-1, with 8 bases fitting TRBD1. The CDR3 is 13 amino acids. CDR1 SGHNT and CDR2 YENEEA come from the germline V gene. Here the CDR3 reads CASSTGGNNGQFF. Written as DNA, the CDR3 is TGTGCCAGCAGCACAGGGGGGAACAATGGGCAGTTCTTC. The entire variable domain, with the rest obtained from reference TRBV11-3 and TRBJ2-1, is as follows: EAGVVQSPRYKIIEKKQPVAFWCNPISGHNTLYWYLQNLGQGPELLIRYENEEAVDDSQLPKDRFSAERLKGVDSTLKIQPAELGDSAVYLCASSTGGNNGQFFGPGTRLTVL.

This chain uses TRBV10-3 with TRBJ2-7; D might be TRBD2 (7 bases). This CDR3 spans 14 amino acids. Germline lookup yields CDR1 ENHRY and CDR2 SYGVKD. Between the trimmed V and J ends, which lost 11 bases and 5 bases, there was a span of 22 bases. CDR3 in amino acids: CAAAFGGGGNEQYF. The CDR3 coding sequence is TGTGCCGCAGCTTTCGGCGGGGGCGGGAACGAGCAGTACTTC.

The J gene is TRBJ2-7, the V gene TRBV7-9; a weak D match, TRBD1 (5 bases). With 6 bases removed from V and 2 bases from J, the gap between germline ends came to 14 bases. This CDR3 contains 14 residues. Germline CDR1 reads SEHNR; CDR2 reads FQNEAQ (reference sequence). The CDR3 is CASSPPTEPYEQYF. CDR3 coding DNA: TGTGCCAGCAGTCCCCCGACAGAACCCTACGAGCAGTACTTC.

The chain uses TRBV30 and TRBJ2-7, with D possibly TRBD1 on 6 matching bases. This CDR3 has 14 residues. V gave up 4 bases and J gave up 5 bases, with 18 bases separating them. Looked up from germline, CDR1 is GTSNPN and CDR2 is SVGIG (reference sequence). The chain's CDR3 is CAWMPMDRPNEQYF. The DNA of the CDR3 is TGTGCCTGGATGCCGATGGACAGACCCAACGAGCAGTACTTC.

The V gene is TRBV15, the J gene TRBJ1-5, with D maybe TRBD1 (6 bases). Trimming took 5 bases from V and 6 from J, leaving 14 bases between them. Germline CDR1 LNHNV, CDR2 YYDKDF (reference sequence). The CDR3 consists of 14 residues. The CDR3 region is CATSPRGFGQPQHF. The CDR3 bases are TGTGCCACCAGCCCCAGGGGTTTCGGTCAGCCCCAGCATTTT.